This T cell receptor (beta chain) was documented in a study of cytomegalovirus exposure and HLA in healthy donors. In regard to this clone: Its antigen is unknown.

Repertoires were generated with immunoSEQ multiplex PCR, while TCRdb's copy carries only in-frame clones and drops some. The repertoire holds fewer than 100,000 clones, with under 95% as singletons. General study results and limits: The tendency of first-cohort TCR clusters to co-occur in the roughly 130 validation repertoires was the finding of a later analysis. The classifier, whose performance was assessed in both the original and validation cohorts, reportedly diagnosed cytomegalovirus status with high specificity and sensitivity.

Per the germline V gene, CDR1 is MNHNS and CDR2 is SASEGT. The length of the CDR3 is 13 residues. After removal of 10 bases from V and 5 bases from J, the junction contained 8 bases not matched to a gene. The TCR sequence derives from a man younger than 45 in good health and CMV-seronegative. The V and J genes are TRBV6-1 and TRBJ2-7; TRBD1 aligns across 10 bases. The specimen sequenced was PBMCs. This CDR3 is CATRDRGIDEQYF. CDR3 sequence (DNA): TGTGCCACCCGGGACAGGGGCATCGACGAGCAGTACTTC.